What follows are 4 T cell receptor beta chains derived from one specimen sequenced in a study of vaccination and CD4 T cells after COVID-19. The treatment is: roughly ten-day PBMC culture with coronavirus spike peptide pools or control peptides (ViraFEST assay). These receptors have no known antigen. CD4+ T cells that had been cultured provided DNA sequenced with the Oncomine TCR Beta short-read assay. TCRdb called the PCR reads again in MiXCR, with one record for every CDR3 protein. The table shows about 14,000 distinct CDR3 sequences, with approximately 84% occurring only once. Sequencing was performed on CD4+ T cells from blood, cultured in vitro, taken after SARS-CoV-2 vaccination. The receptor set was obtained from a human donor who received a COVID-19 vaccine.

The genes are TRBV2 and TRBJ2-5, with D possibly matching TRBD1 (5 bases). Trimming stripped 0 bases from V and 4 bases from J, with 15 bases between. Germline assignment: CDR1 SNHLY and CDR2 FYNNEI. The CDR3 spans 16 residues. CDR3 nucleotides: TGTGCCAGCAGTGAAGCGCTTCAAGGGGTGGGAGAGACCCAGTACTTC. Translated: CASSEALQGVGETQYF.

The chain uses TRBV24-1 and TRBJ2-2; TRBD1 matches 10 bases. After removal of 4 bases from V and 6 bases from J, the junction contained 10 bases not matched to a gene. This CDR3 comprises 17 residues. Germline assignment: CDR1 KGHDR and CDR2 SFDVKD. CDR3 residues: CATSDRFRQGAAGELFF. The CDR3 DNA reads as TGTGCCACCAGTGACCGTTTTAGACAGGGGGCGGCCGGGGAGCTGTTTTTT.

The CDR3 region is CASNPGGEGYTF. The CDR3 nucleotides are TGTGCCAGCAATCCCGGGGGTGAGGGCTACACCTTC. The chain is built from TRBV6-1 and TRBJ1-2; D perhaps matches TRBD1 (5 bases). Germline V gene data show CDR1 as MNHNS and CDR2 as SASEGT. V lost 7 bases to trimming and J lost 8 bases, with 14 bases between them. This CDR3 has 12 amino acids.

V is TRBV7-8 and J is TRBJ1-6, with D possibly being TRBD1 (5 bases). Germline loops: CDR1 SGHVS, CDR2 FQNEAQ. Trimming removed 2 bases from V and 10 bases from J, with 12 bases in between. The CDR3 sequence is 14 residues long. The CDR3 DNA reads as TGTGCCAGCAGCTTAAGGGGAGGGAAGTCACCCCTCCACTTT. Translation gives CASSLRGGKSPLHF.